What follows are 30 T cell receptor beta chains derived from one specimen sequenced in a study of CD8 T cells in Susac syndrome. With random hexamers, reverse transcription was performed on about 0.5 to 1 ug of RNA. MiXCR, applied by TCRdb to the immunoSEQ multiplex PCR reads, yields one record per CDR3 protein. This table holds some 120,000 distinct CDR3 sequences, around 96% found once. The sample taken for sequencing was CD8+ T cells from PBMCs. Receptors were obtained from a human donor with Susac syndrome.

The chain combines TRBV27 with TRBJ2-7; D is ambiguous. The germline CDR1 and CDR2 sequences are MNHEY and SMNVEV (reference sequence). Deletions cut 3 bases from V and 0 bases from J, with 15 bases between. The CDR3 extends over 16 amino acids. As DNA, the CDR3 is TGTGCCAGCAGTTTCGGTATCCCGCAGAGCTCCTACGAGCAGTACTTC. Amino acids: CASSFGIPQSSYEQYF.

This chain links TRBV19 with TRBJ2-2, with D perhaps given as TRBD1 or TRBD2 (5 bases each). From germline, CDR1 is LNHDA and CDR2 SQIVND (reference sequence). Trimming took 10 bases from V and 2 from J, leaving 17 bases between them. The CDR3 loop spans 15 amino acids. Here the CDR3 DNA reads TGTGCCACCAGCGTGGGGGTCCTAAACACCGGGGAGCTGTTTTTT. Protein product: CATSVGVLNTGELFF.

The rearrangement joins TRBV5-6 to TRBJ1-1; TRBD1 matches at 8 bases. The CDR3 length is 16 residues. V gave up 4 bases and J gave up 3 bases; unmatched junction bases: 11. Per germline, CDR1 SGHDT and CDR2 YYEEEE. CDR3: CASSPWGTGGDTEAFF. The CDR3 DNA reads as TGTGCCAGCAGCCCATGGGGAACAGGGGGAGACACTGAAGCTTTCTTT.

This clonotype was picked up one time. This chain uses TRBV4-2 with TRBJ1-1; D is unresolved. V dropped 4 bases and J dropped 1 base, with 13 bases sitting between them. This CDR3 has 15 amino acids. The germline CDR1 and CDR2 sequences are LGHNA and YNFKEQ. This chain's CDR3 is CASSPRHTRNTEAFF. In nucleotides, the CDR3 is TGTGCCAGCAGCCCCCGACACACACGGAACACTGAAGCTTTCTTT.

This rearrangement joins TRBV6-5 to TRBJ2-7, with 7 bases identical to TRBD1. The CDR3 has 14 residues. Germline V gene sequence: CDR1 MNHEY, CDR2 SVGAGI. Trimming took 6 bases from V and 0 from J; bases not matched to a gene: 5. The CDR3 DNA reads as TGTGCCAGCAGAGAGGGACAGAGCTCCTACGAGCAGTACTTC. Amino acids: CASREGQSSYEQYF.

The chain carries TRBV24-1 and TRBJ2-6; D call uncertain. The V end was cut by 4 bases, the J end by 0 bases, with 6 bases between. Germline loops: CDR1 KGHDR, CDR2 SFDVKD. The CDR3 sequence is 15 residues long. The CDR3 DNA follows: TGTGCCACCAGTGAAGCCCCCTCTGGGGCCAACGTCCTGACTTTC. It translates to CATSEAPSGANVLTF.

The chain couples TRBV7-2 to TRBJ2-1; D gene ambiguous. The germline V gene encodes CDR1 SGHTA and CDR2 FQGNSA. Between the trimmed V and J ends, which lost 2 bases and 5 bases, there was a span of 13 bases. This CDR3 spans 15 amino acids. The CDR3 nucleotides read TGTGCCAGCAGCTTAAGGGCAGGATTAGACAATGAGCAGTTCTTC. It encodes CASSLRAGLDNEQFF.

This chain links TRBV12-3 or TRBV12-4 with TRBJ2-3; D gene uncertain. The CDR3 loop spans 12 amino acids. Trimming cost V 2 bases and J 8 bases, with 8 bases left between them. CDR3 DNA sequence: TGTGCCAGCAGTTTAAGCAGCCTTACGCAGTATTTT. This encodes CASSLSSLTQYF.

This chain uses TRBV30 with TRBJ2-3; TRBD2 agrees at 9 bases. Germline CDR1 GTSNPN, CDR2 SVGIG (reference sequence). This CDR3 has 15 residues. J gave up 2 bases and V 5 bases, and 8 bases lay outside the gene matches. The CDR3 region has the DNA TGTGCCTGGGAAGCGGGGGGCCTTTCCACAGATACGCAGTATTTT. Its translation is CAWEAGGLSTDTQYF.

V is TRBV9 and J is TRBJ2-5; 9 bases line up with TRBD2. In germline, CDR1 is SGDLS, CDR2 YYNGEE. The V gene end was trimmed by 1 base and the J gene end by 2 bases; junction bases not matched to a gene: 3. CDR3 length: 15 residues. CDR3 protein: CASSVIAGVQETQYF. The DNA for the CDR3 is TGTGCCAGCAGCGTAATAGCGGGAGTTCAAGAGACCCAGTACTTC.

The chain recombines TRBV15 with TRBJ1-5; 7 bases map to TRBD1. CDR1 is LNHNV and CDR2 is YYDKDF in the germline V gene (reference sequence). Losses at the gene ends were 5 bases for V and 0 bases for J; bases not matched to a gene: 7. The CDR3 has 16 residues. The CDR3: CATSGDSLYSNQPQHF. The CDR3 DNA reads TGTGCCACCAGCGGGGACAGTCTTTATAGCAATCAGCCCCAGCATTTT.

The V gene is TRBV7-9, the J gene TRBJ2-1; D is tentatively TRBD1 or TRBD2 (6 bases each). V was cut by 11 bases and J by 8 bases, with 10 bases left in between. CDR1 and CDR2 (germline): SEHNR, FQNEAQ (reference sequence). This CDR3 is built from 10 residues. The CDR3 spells CAEGGDEQFF. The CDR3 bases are TGTGCCGAGGGGGGCGATGAGCAGTTCTTC. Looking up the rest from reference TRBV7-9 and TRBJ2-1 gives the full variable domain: DTGVSQNPRHKITKRGQNVTFRCDPISEHNRLYWYRQTLGQGPEFLTYFQNEAQLEKSRLLSDRFSAERPKGSFSTLEIQRTEQGDSAMYLCAEGGDEQFFGPGTRLTVL.

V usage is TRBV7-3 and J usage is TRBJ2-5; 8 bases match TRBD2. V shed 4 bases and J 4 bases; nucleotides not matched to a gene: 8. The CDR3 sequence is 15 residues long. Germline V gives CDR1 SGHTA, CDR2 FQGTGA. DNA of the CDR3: TGTGCCAGCAGCTCTCATAGCGGGGTTGGAGAGACCCAGTACTTC. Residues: CASSSHSGVGETQYF.

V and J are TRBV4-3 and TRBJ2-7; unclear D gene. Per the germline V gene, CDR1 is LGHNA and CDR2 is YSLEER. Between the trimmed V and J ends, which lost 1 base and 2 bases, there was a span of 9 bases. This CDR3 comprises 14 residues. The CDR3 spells CASSQASGTYEQYF. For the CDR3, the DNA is TGCGCCAGCAGCCAAGCATCTGGGACCTACGAGCAGTACTTC.

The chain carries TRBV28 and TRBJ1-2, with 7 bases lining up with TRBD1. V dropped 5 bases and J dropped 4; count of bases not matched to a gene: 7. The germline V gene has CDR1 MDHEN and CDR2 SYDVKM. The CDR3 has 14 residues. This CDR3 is CASSAPTGAYGYTF. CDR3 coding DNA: TGTGCCAGCAGTGCCCCTACAGGGGCCTATGGCTACACCTTC.

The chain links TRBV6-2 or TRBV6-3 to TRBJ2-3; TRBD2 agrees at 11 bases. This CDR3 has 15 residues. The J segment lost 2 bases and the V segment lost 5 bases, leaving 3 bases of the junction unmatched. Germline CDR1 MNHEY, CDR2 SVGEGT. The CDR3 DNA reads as TGTGCCAGCAGTGCGACTAGCGGGGCCACAGATACGCAGTATTTT. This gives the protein CASSATSGATDTQYF.

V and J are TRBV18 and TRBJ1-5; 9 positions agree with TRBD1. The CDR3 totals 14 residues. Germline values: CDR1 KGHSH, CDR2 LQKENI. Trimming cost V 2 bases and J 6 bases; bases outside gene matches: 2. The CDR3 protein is CASSPGGQGQPQHF. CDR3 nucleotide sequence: TGTGCCAGCTCACCAGGGGGACAGGGTCAGCCCCAGCATTTT.

Written as DNA, the CDR3 is TGTGCCTGGAGTGTACTCGGGTTCACTGAAGCTTTCTTT. It specifies CAWSVLGFTEAFF. The chain joins TRBV30 to TRBJ1-1; D gene unclear. CDR1 is GTSNPN, CDR2 SVGIG, per germline (reference sequence). V gave up 0 bases and J gave up 4 bases, with 9 bases separating them. The CDR3 spans 13 residues.

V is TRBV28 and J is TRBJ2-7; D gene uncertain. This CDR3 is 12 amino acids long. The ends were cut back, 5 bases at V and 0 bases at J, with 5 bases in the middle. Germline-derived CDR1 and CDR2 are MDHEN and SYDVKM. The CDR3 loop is CASSPPSYEQYF. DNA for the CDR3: TGTGCCAGCAGTCCCCCCTCCTACGAGCAGTACTTC.

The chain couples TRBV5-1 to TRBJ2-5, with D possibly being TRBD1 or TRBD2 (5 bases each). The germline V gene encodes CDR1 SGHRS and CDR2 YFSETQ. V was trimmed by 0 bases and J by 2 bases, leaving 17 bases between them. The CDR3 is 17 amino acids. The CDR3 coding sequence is TGCGCCAGCAGCTTGGGAATTTCGGGACCGCCGCAAGAGACCCAGTACTTC. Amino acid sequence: CASSLGISGPPQETQYF. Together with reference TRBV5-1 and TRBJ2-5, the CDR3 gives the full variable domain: KAGVTQTPRYLIKTRGQQVTLSCSPISGHRSVSWYQQTPGQGLQFLFEYFSETQRNKGNFPGRFSGRQFSNSRSEMNVSTLELGDSALYLCASSLGISGPPQETQYFGPGTRLLVL.

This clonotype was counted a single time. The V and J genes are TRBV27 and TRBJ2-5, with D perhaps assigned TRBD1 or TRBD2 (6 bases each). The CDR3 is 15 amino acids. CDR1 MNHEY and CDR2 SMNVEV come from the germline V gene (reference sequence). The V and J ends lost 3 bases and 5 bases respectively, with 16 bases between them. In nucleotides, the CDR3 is TGTGCCAGCAGTTTCCAGGGGAGGCCGCGGGAGACCCAGTACTTC. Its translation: CASSFQGRPRETQYF.

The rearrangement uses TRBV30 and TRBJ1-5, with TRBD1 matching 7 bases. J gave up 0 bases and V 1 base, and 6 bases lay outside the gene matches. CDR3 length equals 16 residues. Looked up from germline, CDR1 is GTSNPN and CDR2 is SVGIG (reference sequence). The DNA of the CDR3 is TGTGCCTGGAGTGGGGACAGCAGTTATAGCAATCAGCCCCAGCATTTT. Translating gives CAWSGDSSYSNQPQHF.

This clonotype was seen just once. The CDR3 DNA follows: TGTGCCACCCCTCCCGAAACAGACTATTCGGGCTATGGCTACACCTTC. Translated: CATPPETDYSGYGYTF. This chain joins TRBV2 and TRBJ1-2, with D unresolved. CDR3 length: 16 amino acids. Germline-derived CDR1 and CDR2 are SNHLY and FYNNEI. V dropped 10 bases and J dropped 4 bases, with 25 bases sitting between them. The whole variable domain, remainder taken from reference TRBV2 and TRBJ1-2, is EPEVTQTPSHQVTQMGQEVILRCVPISNHLYFYWYRQILGQKVEFLVSFYNNEISEKSEIFDDQFSVERPDGSNFTLKIRSTKLEDSAMYFCATPPETDYSGYGYTFGSGTRLTVV.

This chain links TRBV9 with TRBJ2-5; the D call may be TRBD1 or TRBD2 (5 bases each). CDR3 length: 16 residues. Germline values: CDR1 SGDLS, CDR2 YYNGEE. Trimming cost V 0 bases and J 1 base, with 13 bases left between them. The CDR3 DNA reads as TGTGCCAGCAGCGTAGGTGGAGGTGGGGGCCAAGAGACCCAGTACTTC. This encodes CASSVGGGGGQETQYF.

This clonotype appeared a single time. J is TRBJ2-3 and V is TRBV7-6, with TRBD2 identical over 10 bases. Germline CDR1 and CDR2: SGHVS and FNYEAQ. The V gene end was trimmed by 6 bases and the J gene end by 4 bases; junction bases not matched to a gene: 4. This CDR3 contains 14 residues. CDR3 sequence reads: CASRGLAGADTQYF. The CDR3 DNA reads TGTGCCAGCAGAGGTCTAGCGGGGGCAGATACGCAGTATTTT. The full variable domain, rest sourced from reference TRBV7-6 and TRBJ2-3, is GAGVSQSPRYKVTKRGQDVALRCDPISGHVSLYWYRQALGQGPEFLTYFNYEAQQDKSGLPNDRFSAERPEGSISTLTIQRTEQRDSAMYRCASRGLAGADTQYFGPGTRLTVL.

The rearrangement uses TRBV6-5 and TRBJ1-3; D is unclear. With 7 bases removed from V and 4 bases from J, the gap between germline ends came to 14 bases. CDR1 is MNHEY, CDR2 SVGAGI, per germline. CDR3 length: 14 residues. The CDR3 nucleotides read TGTGCCAGCATGACGATAAGCTCCGGAAACACCATATATTTT. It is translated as CASMTISSGNTIYF.

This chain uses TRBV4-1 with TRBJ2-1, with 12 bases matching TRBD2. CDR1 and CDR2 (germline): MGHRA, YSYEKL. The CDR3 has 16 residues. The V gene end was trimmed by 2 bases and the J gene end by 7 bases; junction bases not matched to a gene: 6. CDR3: CASSQLLAGGSNEQFF. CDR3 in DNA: TGCGCCAGCAGCCAACTACTAGCGGGAGGAAGTAATGAGCAGTTCTTC.

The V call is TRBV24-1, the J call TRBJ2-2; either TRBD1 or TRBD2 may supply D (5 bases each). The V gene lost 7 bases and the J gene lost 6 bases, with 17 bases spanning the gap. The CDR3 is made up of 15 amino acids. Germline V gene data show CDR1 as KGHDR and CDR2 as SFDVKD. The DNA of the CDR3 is TGTGCCACCAGCGGTGGGACCCAAGGGGCCGGGGAGCTGTTTTTT. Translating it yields CATSGGTQGAGELFF.

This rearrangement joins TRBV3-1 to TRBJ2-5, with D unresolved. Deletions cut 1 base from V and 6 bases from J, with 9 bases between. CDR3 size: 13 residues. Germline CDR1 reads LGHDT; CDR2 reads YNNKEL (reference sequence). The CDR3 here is CASSQGLRKTQYF. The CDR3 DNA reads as TGTGCCAGCAGCCAAGGTCTACGGAAGACCCAGTACTTC.

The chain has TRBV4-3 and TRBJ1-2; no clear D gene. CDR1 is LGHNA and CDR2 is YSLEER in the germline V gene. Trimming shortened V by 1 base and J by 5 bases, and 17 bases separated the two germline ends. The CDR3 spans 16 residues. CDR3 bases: TGCGCCAGCAGCCAAGCCCGGCAGGACCCCGCATATGGCTACACCTTC. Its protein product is CASSQARQDPAYGYTF.